These 12 T cell receptor beta chains originate from one sample sequenced in a study of cytomegalovirus exposure and HLA in healthy donors. Assay used: immunoSEQ multiplex PCR; TCRdb lists only in-frame clones, some missing. The sample yields about 160,000 clones, roughly 96% seen once. Sequencing was done on a sample of PBMCs. These receptors came from a woman younger than 30 in good health and CMV-seronegative.

The chain uses TRBV6-6 and TRBJ1-2, with D maybe TRBD1 (6 bases). The CDR3 consists of 15 residues. In germline, CDR1 is MNHNY, CDR2 SVGAGI (reference sequence). V was pared by 8 bases and J by 2 bases, with 18 bases between. This CDR3 reads CASGGRGGANYGYTF. For the CDR3, the DNA is TGTGCCAGCGGAGGGAGGGGGGGCGCGAACTATGGCTACACCTTC.

The chain joins TRBV5-4 to TRBJ1-3; D is possibly TRBD1 (5 bases). CDR1 SGHNT and CDR2 YYREEE come from the germline V gene (reference sequence). Between the trimmed V and J ends, which lost 4 bases and 4 bases, there was a span of 18 bases. The CDR3 is made up of 16 amino acids. DNA of the CDR3: TGTGCCAGCAGCCCCACCCCGGGTGGGGCCGGAAACACCATATATTTT. Its translation is CASSPTPGGAGNTIYF.

The rearrangement joins TRBV30 to TRBJ2-2; D call uncertain. The CDR3 spans 11 residues. Germline V gene lookup returns CDR1 GTSNPN and CDR2 SVGIG (reference sequence). V lost 8 bases and J 10 bases, leaving 14 bases between the germline ends. CDR3 residues: CALERSPELFF. The DNA of the CDR3 is TGTGCCCTGGAGAGGTCCCCGGAGCTGTTTTTT. The variable domain in full, with the rest retrieved from reference TRBV30 and TRBJ2-2, is SQTIHQWPATLVQPVGSPLSLECTVEGTSNPNLYWYRQAAGRGLQLLFYSVGIGQISSEVPQNLSASRPQDRQFILSSKKLLLSDSGFYLCALERSPELFFGEGSRLTVL.

This chain joins TRBV7-9 and TRBJ1-2; the D gene is possibly TRBD1 (6 bases). Germline V gives CDR1 SEHNR, CDR2 FQNEAQ (reference sequence). Trimming removed 9 bases at V and 3 bases at J, with 17 bases between. The CDR3 consists of 14 residues. CDR3 loop: CASMGGAGHYGYTF. CDR3 DNA sequence: TGTGCCAGTATGGGGGGGGCGGGCCACTATGGCTACACCTTC.

A single count supports this clone. The J gene is TRBJ1-4, the V gene TRBV5-6, with unresolved D. Germline V gene data show CDR1 as SGHDT and CDR2 as YYEEEE. V shed 0 bases and J shed 10 bases, with 19 bases lying between them. CDR3 size: 16 residues. The CDR3 sequence: CASSLGVTRSMLKLFF. CDR3 nucleotides: TGTGCCAGCAGCTTGGGCGTCACCCGGTCTATGTTAAAACTGTTTTTT.

V usage is TRBV9 and J usage is TRBJ1-2; 9 nucleotides line up with TRBD1. Trimming removed 3 bases from V and 4 bases from J; junction bases left unmatched: 7. Germline V gene data show CDR1 as SGDLS and CDR2 as YYNGEE. CDR3 size: 15 residues. The CDR3 here is CASSATGGAGYGYTF. CDR3 sequence (DNA): TGTGCCAGCAGCGCCACAGGGGGCGCAGGCTATGGCTACACCTTC.

The chain combines TRBV5-1 with TRBJ1-3, with a possible D match to TRBD1 (5 bases). V was clipped by 2 bases and J by 0 bases, with 9 bases between them. Looked up from germline, CDR1 is SGHRS and CDR2 is YFSETQ. CDR3 size: 15 residues. DNA for the CDR3: TGCGCCAGCAGCTTAACAGGAGACTCTGGAAACACCATATATTTT. It encodes CASSLTGDSGNTIYF.

This clone came up once. V gene TRBV6-5 combines with J gene TRBJ1-2; 9 bases are a match to TRBD1. The CDR3 is made up of 13 amino acids. Losses at the gene ends were 4 bases for V and 6 bases for J; bases not matched to a gene: 3. Germline assignment: CDR1 MNHEY and CDR2 SVGAGI. In nucleotides, the CDR3 is TGTGCCAGCAGTTGGGGACAGGGAAATGGCTACACCTTC. Translating gives CASSWGQGNGYTF.

The rearrangement links TRBV10-1 to TRBJ1-5; possible D gene TRBD1, 5 bases. Germline CDR1 and CDR2: WNHNN and SYGVQD (reference sequence). CDR3 length: 18 amino acids. The V end was cut by 0 bases, the J end by 4 bases, with 19 bases between. In DNA, the CDR3 is TGCGCCAGCAGTGAGTCTCCCTTGGCGACAGTTTATAATCAGCCCCAGCATTTT. Protein product: CASSESPLATVYNQPQHF.

The chain joins TRBV5-6 to TRBJ2-7; the match to TRBD2 covers 7 bases. Germline V gene data show CDR1 as SGHDT and CDR2 as YYEEEE. Trimming took 4 bases from V and 6 from J; bases not matched to a gene: 13. The CDR3 covers 15 residues. CDR3: CASSPNGGLGFEQYF. The CDR3 DNA is TGTGCCAGCAGCCCGAACGGGGGGTTAGGGTTCGAGCAGTACTTC.

This chain uses TRBV7-6 with TRBJ2-5; no firm D call. V lost 2 bases, J lost 0 bases, and 4 bases lay in between. The CDR3 spans 13 residues. Per germline, CDR1 SGHVS and CDR2 FNYEAQ. The CDR3 DNA follows: TGTGCCAGCAGCTTACGGTACCAAGAGACCCAGTACTTC. This codes for CASSLRYQETQYF.

This sequence joins TRBV4-3 and TRBJ2-3; D might be TRBD2 (5 bases). The CDR3 sequence is 16 residues long. Germline V lookup: CDR1 LGHNA, CDR2 YSLEER. Trimming cost V 1 base and J 0 bases, with 11 bases left between them. The CDR3 reads CASSQGAGLSTDTQYF. Written as DNA, the CDR3 is TGCGCCAGCAGCCAAGGGGCCGGACTTAGCACAGATACGCAGTATTTT.